The clone carrying this T cell receptor (beta chain) was detected ten times or more. This specimen belongs to a study of regulatory T cells in long-lasting Graves disease. Assembly of TCR beta libraries relied on iRepertoire HTBI primers together with Arm-PCR of CDR3 regions. MiXCR, applied by TCRdb to the multiplex PCR reads, yields one record per CDR3 protein. The data show more than 350,000 distinct CDR3 sequences, just under 15% seen once. The V segment lost 5 bases and the J segment 3 bases; nucleotides outside the gene matches: 1. This CDR3 is 13 amino acids long. The germline V gene encodes CDR1 SQVTM and CDR2 ANQGSEA. Stated time point: newly diagnosed GD, antithyroid drugs for less than 3 months. Making the TCR library involved RNA that had been extracted from PBMCs. These data are also associated with another study on T cells in Graves' hyperthyroidism and ophthalmopathy.

The sequence was obtained from a woman in her 30s with Graves disease. The V call is TRBV29-1, the J call TRBJ2-7, with 13 bases matching TRBD2. The sequenced sample was peripheral blood mononuclear cells (PBMCs), obtained at new diagnosis, from a patient treated with antithyroid drugs. CDR3 sequence reads: CSVRTSGSYEQYF. In nucleotides, the CDR3 is TGCAGCGTTAGGACTAGCGGGAGCTACGAGCAGTACTTC.